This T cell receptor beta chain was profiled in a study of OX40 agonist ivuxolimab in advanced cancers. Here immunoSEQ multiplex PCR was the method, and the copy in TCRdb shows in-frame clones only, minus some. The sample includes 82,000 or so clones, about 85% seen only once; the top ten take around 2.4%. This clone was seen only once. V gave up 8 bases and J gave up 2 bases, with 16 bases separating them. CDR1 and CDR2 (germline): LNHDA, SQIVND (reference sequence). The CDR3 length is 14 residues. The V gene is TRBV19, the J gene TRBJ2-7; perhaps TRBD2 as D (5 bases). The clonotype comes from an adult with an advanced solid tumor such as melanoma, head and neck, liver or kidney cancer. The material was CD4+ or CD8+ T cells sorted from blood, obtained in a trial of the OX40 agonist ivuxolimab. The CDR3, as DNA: TGTGCCAGTCGCCCCCGGGGAAATCCCTACGAGCAGTACTTC. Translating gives CASRPRGNPYEQYF.